The rows below give T cell receptor beta chains drawn from one sample of a study of blood T cell repertoires in COVID-19. Produced via immunoSEQ multiplex PCR; TCRdb's table is partial and in-frame only. This table has fewer than 30,000 clones, approximately 64% appearing once. The source material was peripheral blood. The source is a man aged 60 to 69 with active or convalescent COVID-19. Each CDR3 is given with its conserved first and last residue. Fields, in order: clone size, D gene, J gene, V gene, CDR3 protein, CDR3 DNA. The D gene is left open where the match is weak. Where a row states a size, it is once, few, many or the class of an expanded clone; other rows omit it.

. | . | TRBJ2-1 | TRBV28 | CASTPGGGNGGEQFF | TGTGCCAGCACCCCGGGGGGCGGGAACGGGGGTGAGCAGTTCTTC
. | TRBD1 | TRBJ2-7 | TRBV6-5 | CASRRGPSSYEQYF | TGTGCCAGCAGAAGGGGGCCGAGCTCCTACGAGCAGTACTTC
. | . | TRBJ2-2 | TRBV5-4 | CASSLKGVNTGELFF | TGTGCCAGCAGCTTGAAAGGGGTAAACACCGGGGAGCTGTTTTTT
. | . | TRBJ2-7 | TRBV18 | CASSPPRAAYEQYF | TGTGCCAGCTCACCACCCAGGGCGGCCTACGAGCAGTACTTC
. | TRBD1 | TRBJ2-7 | TRBV19 | CASSDRGVSEQYF | TGTGCCAGTAGTGACAGGGGGGTATCGGAGCAGTACTTC
. | TRBD2 | TRBJ2-2 | TRBV19 | CASRLGLAGGPTGELFF | TGTGCCAGTAGACTGGGACTAGCGGGAGGTCCCACCGGGGAGCTGTTTTTT
few | . | TRBJ2-7 | TRBV7-6 | CASSSYSGNSYEQYF | TGTGCCAGCAGTTCTTACTCAGGTAACTCCTACGAGCAGTACTTC
. | . | TRBJ1-3 | TRBV19 | CASKQISGNTIYF | TGTGCCAGTAAACAAATCTCTGGAAACACCATATATTTT
. | . | TRBJ1-1 | TRBV6-1 | CASYGLNTEAFF | TGTGCCAGCTATGGTCTAAACACTGAAGCTTTCTTT
once | TRBD1 | TRBJ1-6 | TRBV7-8 | CASSKAGTGAVKSPLHF | TGTGCCAGCAGCAAAGCCGGGACAGGGGCCGTGAAGTCACCCCTCCACTTT
. | . | TRBJ1-1 | TRBV28 | CASGSLPRGTEAFF | TGTGCCAGCGGGTCGCTACCCAGGGGCACTGAAGCTTTCTTT
. | . | TRBJ1-1 | TRBV25-1 | CASSESVTRGAFF | TGTGCCAGCAGTGAATCGGTTACCAGGGGAGCTTTCTTT
. | . | TRBJ2-5 | TRBV6-5 | CASSLRQETQYF | TGTGCCAGCAGTCTTCGGCAAGAGACCCAGTACTTC
few | . | TRBJ1-2 | TRBV5-5 | CASSTRERRPDGYTF | TGTGCCAGCAGTACCCGGGAACGCCGGCCTGATGGCTACACCTTC
once | . | TRBJ2-5 | TRBV19 | CASSKTGWETQYF | TGTGCCAGTAGCAAAACAGGGTGGGAGACCCAGTACTTC
few | . | TRBJ2-7 | TRBV27 | CASSTGTFGLYEQYF | TGTGCCAGCAGCACCGGGACTTTTGGTCTCTACGAGCAGTACTTC
. | . | TRBJ1-6 | TRBV18 | CASSPRGQWSSYNSPLHF | TGTGCCAGCTCACCCCGCGGACAGTGGAGCTCCTATAATTCACCCCTCCACTTT
. | . | TRBJ1-1 | TRBV3-1/TRBV3-2 | CASSTGLVNTEAFF | TGTGCCAGCAGCACGGGACTGGTGAACACTGAAGCTTTCTTT
few | . | TRBJ2-1 | TRBV5-6 | CASSLDGGRNEQFF | TGTGCCAGCAGCTTGGACGGGGGGCGGAATGAGCAGTTCTTC
. | TRBD1 | TRBJ1-2 | TRBV19 | CASSTTGVGNYGYTF | TGTGCCAGTAGTACAACAGGGGTCGGAAACTATGGCTACACCTTC
. | . | TRBJ1-3 | TRBV19 | CASSPPGAGNTIYF | TGTGCCAGTAGCCCCCCCGGGGCTGGAAACACCATATATTTT
. | . | TRBJ2-1 | TRBV7-8 | CASSLGQQPMSSYNEQFF | TGTGCCAGCAGCTTAGGACAGCAACCCATGAGCTCCTACAATGAGCAGTTCTTC
. | TRBD1 | TRBJ1-5 | TRBV2 | CASRGQGAVEGQPQHF | TGTGCCAGCAGGGGACAGGGGGCGGTGGAGGGTCAGCCCCAGCATTTT
. | . | TRBJ1-1 | TRBV5-5 | CASRQDWNTEAFF | TGTGCCAGCAGGCAGGACTGGAACACTGAAGCTTTCTTT
. | . | TRBJ1-2 | TRBV11-3 | CASSSLTDYGYTF | TGTGCCAGCAGCTCCTTGACAGACTATGGCTACACCTTC
. | TRBD1 | TRBJ1-2 | TRBV6-1 | CASSDGRTGTYGYTF | TGTGCCAGCAGTGATGGTCGGACAGGGACCTATGGCTACACCTTC
. | TRBD2 | TRBJ2-2 | TRBV2 | CASTKGGTSGRIVTGELFF | TGTGCCAGCACTAAGGGTGGGACTAGCGGGCGAATAGTCACCGGGGAGCTGTTTTTT
few | . | TRBJ2-1 | TRBV25-1 | CASSDPSRNEQFF | TGTGCCAGCAGTGACCCTTCGCGCAATGAGCAGTTCTTC
. | TRBD1 | TRBJ1-2 | TRBV29-1 | CSVGGTAGNYGYTF | TGCAGCGTCGGAGGGACAGCCGGAAACTATGGCTACACCTTC
. | . | TRBJ1-3 | TRBV4-1 | CASSQEPGFRAYSGNTIYF | TGCGCCAGCAGCCAAGAGCCAGGTTTCAGGGCATACTCTGGAAACACCATATATTTT
. | . | TRBJ1-2 | TRBV6-5 | CASRVQLQGDYGYTF | TGTGCCAGCAGGGTACAGCTTCAAGGGGACTATGGCTACACCTTC
. | TRBD1 | TRBJ1-2 | TRBV9 | CASSVGQGGNGYTF | TGTGCCAGCAGCGTGGGACAGGGGGGAAATGGCTACACCTTC
. | TRBD1 | TRBJ1-1 | TRBV6-6 | CASSPRGQGPATGSEAFF | TGTGCCAGCAGTCCTCGTGGACAGGGACCCGCCACGGGCTCTGAAGCTTTCTTT
. | . | TRBJ1-1 | TRBV4-1 | CASSQNLRGEAFF | TGCGCCAGCAGCCAAAATCTTCGGGGTGAAGCTTTCTTT
few | . | TRBJ1-4 | TRBV19 | CASSIQGTNEKLFF | TGTGCCAGTAGTATTCAGGGGACTAATGAAAAACTGTTTTTT
. | TRBD2 | TRBJ2-1 | TRBV7-6 | CASSLVVFSGAGEQFF | TGTGCCAGCAGCTTAGTAGTTTTTAGCGGGGCTGGTGAGCAGTTCTTC
. | . | TRBJ2-1 | TRBV19 | CASKTTGYYNEQFF | TGTGCCAGTAAGACTACCGGGTACTACAATGAGCAGTTCTTC
. | TRBD1 | TRBJ1-3 | TRBV2 | CASRPIPGQGLGNTIYF | TGTGCCAGCAGGCCAATCCCGGGACAGGGGCTGGGAAACACCATATATTTT
few | . | TRBJ2-1 | TRBV5-1 | CASAAKQVNNEQFF | TGCGCCAGCGCCGCTAAGCAGGTCAACAATGAGCAGTTCTTC
few | TRBD1 | TRBJ1-4 | TRBV19 | CASNDPGQGSEKLFF | TGTGCCAGTAACGATCCGGGACAGGGCAGCGAAAAACTGTTTTTT
. | TRBD2 | TRBJ2-7 | TRBV15 | CATSRDYFDAGESSYEQYF | TGTGCCACCAGCAGAGATTATTTTGATGCGGGGGAGAGCTCCTACGAGCAGTACTTC
. | . | TRBJ2-5 | TRBV5-1 | CASSLDTSRPETQYF | TGCGCCAGCAGCTTGGATACTAGCCGGCCAGAGACCCAGTACTTC
once | TRBD2 | TRBJ2-1 | TRBV18 | CASSPLGLAGNNEQFF | TGTGCCAGCTCCCCTTTGGGACTAGCGGGGAACAATGAGCAGTTCTTC
. | . | TRBJ2-5 | TRBV18 | CASSPRSEQETQYF | TGTGCCAGCTCACCCCGGAGTGAACAAGAGACCCAGTACTTC
. | . | TRBJ1-5 | TRBV2 | CASLRGGTGNQPQHF | TGTGCCAGCTTAAGAGGGGGAACAGGTAATCAGCCCCAGCATTTT
few | . | TRBJ2-7 | TRBV11-2 | CASSHTRIGQYF | TGTGCCAGCAGCCACACTAGAATCGGGCAGTACTTC
. | . | TRBJ2-2 | TRBV5-4 | CASSFGGPTGELFF | TGTGCCAGCAGCTTCGGGGGGCCCACCGGGGAGCTGTTTTTT
. | . | TRBJ2-7 | TRBV19 | CASSIEGGNYEQYF | TGTGCCAGTAGTATCGAAGGAGGGAACTACGAGCAGTACTTC
. | TRBD1 | TRBJ1-4 | TRBV18 | CASSIMGGTGNEKLFF | TGTGCCAGCTCAATCATGGGCGGGACAGGGAATGAAAAACTGTTTTTT
. | TRBD1 | TRBJ1-1 | TRBV28 | CATQMTGGWRAFF | TGTGCCACCCAAATGACAGGGGGCTGGAGAGCTTTCTTT
. | . | TRBJ2-1 | TRBV4-1 | CASSPQVVNEQFF | TGCGCCAGCAGCCCGCAGGTGGTCAATGAGCAGTTCTTC
. | TRBD1 | TRBJ2-7 | TRBV7-9 | CASSLVAGGYEQYF | TGTGCCAGCAGCTTAGTGGCAGGGGGCTACGAGCAGTACTTC
. | TRBD2 | TRBJ2-5 | TRBV5-1 | CASSLESGRGGTQYF | TGCGCCAGCAGCTTGGAGAGCGGGAGAGGGGGGACCCAGTACTTC